This T cell receptor (beta chain) was recorded in a study of tumour-infiltrating T cells in Burkitt lymphoma (dated by TCRdb to about 2020). About the investigation overall: Clinical outcome was correlated with TCR repertoire data, and overall and progression-free survival were found to be predicted by productive clonality independently of established prognosticators, including age at diagnosis.

CDR1 and CDR2 (SGHDT, YYEEEE) derive from the germline V gene. The germline ends are 20 bases apart after V is trimmed by 7 bases and J by 0 bases. The CDR3 numbers 17 residues from cysteine through phenylalanine. Only the CDR3 region is kept as DNA, spanning 51 bases read in frame from base 1. Library construction relied on the immunoSEQ multiplex PCR assay. This immuneACCESS table, as held by TCRdb, lists in-frame sequences with V and J called but not all clones. Of the missing ones, under half trace to an unresolved V gene in checked studies; the others have no known cause. Recorded for this sample are some 17,000 clones; 80% of them occurred a single time. Of the sample, 2.1% falls within the top ten clones. On this clone itself: This receptor's antigen is unknown. No per-base quality is available; no much larger clone lies one base away.

Sequences were obtained from tumor tissue. The receptor comes from a human donor with diffuse large B-cell lymphoma. Recombination joined TRBV5-6 with TRBJ1-3; no D gene can be assigned with confidence. This receptor has the CDR3 CASEIYRAGFSGNTIYF. The DNA sequence reads TGTGCCAGCGAAATCTACCGGGCAGGCTTCTCTGGAAACACCATATATTTT. Where the CDR3 stops, the reference TRBV5-6 and TRBJ1-3 genes take over; the full variable domain is DAGVTQSPTHLIKTRGQQVTLRCSPKSGHDTVSWYQQALGQGPQFIFQYYEEEERQRGNFPDRFSGHQFPNYSSELNVNALLLGDSALYLCASEIYRAGFSGNTIYFGEGSWLTVV.